The 9 T cell receptor beta chains below all came from one sample that was sequenced in a study of cytomegalovirus exposure and HLA in healthy donors. The PCR employed 60 Vbeta primers together with 13 Jbeta primers. TCRdb keeps only in-frame clones here, not all; method: immunoSEQ multiplex PCR. The sample records roughly 180,000 clones, about 81% being singletons. The sample taken for sequencing was PBMCs. The receptors here all came from a man aged 40-49 years in good health and CMV-seronegative.

The chain combines TRBV28 with TRBJ2-7; D may be TRBD2 (5 bases). Germline lookup yields CDR1 MDHEN and CDR2 SYDVKM. The CDR3 runs to 14 residues. The V end was cut by 2 bases, the J end by 2 bases, with 10 bases between. As DNA, the CDR3 is TGTGCCAGCAGTTTAAGAGGGATAACCTACGAGCAGTACTTC. Its translation: CASSLRGITYEQYF.

The genes are TRBV4-1 and TRBJ2-2; 15 nucleotides align to TRBD2. The trim removed 2 bases at V and 6 bases at J, leaving 13 bases unmatched. Germline V lookup: CDR1 MGHRA, CDR2 YSYEKL. This CDR3 has 20 residues. CDR3 bases: TGCGCCAGCAGCCAATCTCCGGGACTAGCGGGGGGATTAAGACCCGGGGAGCTGTTTTTT. This translates into CASSQSPGLAGGLRPGELFF.

The V gene is TRBV6-5, the J gene TRBJ1-1, with no clear D. Germline CDR1 and CDR2: MNHEY and SVGAGI. This CDR3 has 14 amino acids. Trimming removed 2 bases from V and 0 bases from J, with 7 bases in between. The CDR3 coding sequence is TGTGCCAGCAGTTACCAGCGTTTGAACACTGAAGCTTTCTTT. This codes for CASSYQRLNTEAFF.

The chain uses TRBV7-9 and TRBJ1-5, with D uncertain. This CDR3 spans 15 amino acids. CDR1 and CDR2 (germline): SEHNR, FQNEAQ (reference sequence). V lost 5 bases, J lost 1 base, and 12 bases lay in between. The chain's CDR3 is CASSLMAGSNQPQHF. In nucleotides, the CDR3 is TGTGCCAGCAGCCTCATGGCGGGGAGCAATCAGCCCCAGCATTTT. Drawing the rest from reference TRBV7-9 and TRBJ1-5, the complete variable domain is DTGVSQNPRHKITKRGQNVTFRCDPISEHNRLYWYRQTLGQGPEFLTYFQNEAQLEKSRLLSDRFSAERPKGSFSTLEIQRTEQGDSAMYLCASSLMAGSNQPQHFGDGTRLSIL.

The CDR3, as DNA: TGTGCCAGCAGCGTACTTGTTAGCGGGGAGACCCAGTACTTC. It translates to CASSVLVSGETQYF. The chain is built from TRBV9 and TRBJ2-5; TRBD2 agrees at 7 bases. This CDR3 has 14 amino acids. Germline V gene sequence: CDR1 SGDLS, CDR2 YYNGEE. Unmatched junction bases numbered 5, after V lost 1 base and J lost 5 bases.

This clone was found a few times. This chain connects TRBV18 to TRBJ2-1; no reliable D call. Germline V gives CDR1 KGHSH, CDR2 LQKENI. V shed 5 bases and J shed 2 bases, with 19 bases lying between them. The CDR3 spans 17 residues. The CDR3 is CASSFTGLLLTYNEQFF. In DNA form, the CDR3 reads TGTGCCAGCTCATTCACTGGTTTACTCCTGACCTACAATGAGCAGTTCTTC.

This clone appeared once. This chain links TRBV12-5 with TRBJ2-1; 8 positions agree with TRBD2. Germline V gene lookup returns CDR1 LGHNT and CDR2 FRNRAP. J gave up 9 bases and V 6 bases, and 10 bases lay outside the gene matches. The CDR3 length is 14 residues. This chain's CDR3 is CASGPRGGASEQFF. The CDR3 DNA reads as TGTGCTAGTGGACCCCGGGGGGGGGCTAGTGAGCAGTTCTTC.

The count of this clone is one. This sequence joins TRBV6-1 and TRBJ1-1; tentatively, D is TRBD1 (6 bases). Trimming cost V 7 bases and J 2 bases, with 14 bases left between them. CDR1 MNHNS and CDR2 SASEGT come from the germline V gene. The CDR3 has 14 amino acids. The CDR3 nucleotides are TGTGCCAGCAAGGACAGAGAGATAAACACTGAAGCTTTCTTT. This gives the protein CASKDREINTEAFF.

The count of this clone is one. This chain uses TRBV28 with TRBJ2-2, with D possibly TRBD2 on 5 matching bases. V was cut by 0 bases and J by 6 bases, with 8 bases left in between. CDR3 length equals 14 residues. CDR1 and CDR2 from the germline V gene are MDHEN and SYDVKM. The CDR3 sequence is CASSLWQEAGELFF. CDR3 sequence (DNA): TGTGCCAGCAGTTTATGGCAGGAGGCCGGGGAGCTGTTTTTT.